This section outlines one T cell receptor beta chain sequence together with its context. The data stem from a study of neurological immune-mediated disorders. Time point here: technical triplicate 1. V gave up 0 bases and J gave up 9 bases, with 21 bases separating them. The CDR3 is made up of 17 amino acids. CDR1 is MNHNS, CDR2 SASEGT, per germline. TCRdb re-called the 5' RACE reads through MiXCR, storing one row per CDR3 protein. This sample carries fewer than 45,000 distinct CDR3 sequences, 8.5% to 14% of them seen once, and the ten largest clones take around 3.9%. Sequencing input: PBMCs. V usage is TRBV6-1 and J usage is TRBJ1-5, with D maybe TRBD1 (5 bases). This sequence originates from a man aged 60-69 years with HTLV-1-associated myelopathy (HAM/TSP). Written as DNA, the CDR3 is TGTGCCAGCAGTGAAGCGTTGAGGGGACGAGGGAAGGGGCCCCAGCATTTT. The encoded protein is CASSEALRGRGKGPQHF.